A few counts support the clone carrying this T cell receptor (beta chain). What it recognizes is unknown. TCRdb independently ran MiXCR on the 5' RACE reads; one entry per CDR3 protein. The sample shows around 250,000 distinct CDR3 sequences, approximately 11% of them seen only once. The source of the sample is a study of CD8 T cells in ankylosing spondylitis. General study points: Ankylosing spondylitis blood seemed to carry a telltale TCR beta motif made of under 10 highly homologous variants.

Trimming left V 6 bases short and J 2 bases short, with 14 bases between. CDR3 length equals 14 residues. The germline V gene has CDR1 SNHLY and CDR2 FYNNEI. The source is a male donor with ankylosing spondylitis or in good health (not recorded which). This chain links TRBV2 with TRBJ2-7; possible D gene TRBD2, 7 bases. Sequenced material: blood, either unsorted or a sorted T cell fraction (not recorded which). The CDR3 protein is CASSLGGAAYEQYF. CDR3 coding DNA: TGTGCCAGCAGCCTAGGGGGGGCTGCCTACGAGCAGTACTTC.